The 4 T cell receptor beta chains below were found in one sample sequenced in a study of blood T cells in healthy people across ages. With a J-beta primer mix and a sample-barcoded 5' primer, a second PCR ran about 7 to 12 cycles. TCRdb fed the 5' RACE reads into MiXCR, producing one record per CDR3 protein. The data show some 890,000 distinct CDR3 sequences, with almost 30% seen just once and 10% to 13% held by the top ten. The sample was also reused in another study, on T cells of mothers and their children.

The sequenced sample was blood. Source of these receptors: a middle-aged woman in good health.

Points on this clonotype: This could be a read error, since a much larger clone is one nucleotide away. The J gene is TRBJ2-2, the V gene TRBV5-6; the match to TRBD1 covers 7 bases. The CDR3 contains 16 residues. Germline V gene data show CDR1 as SGHDT and CDR2 as YYEEEE. CDR3 bases: TGTGACAGCAGCTTGTATTGGGACAGTCTCACCGGGGAGCTGTTTTTT. This sequence encodes CDSSLYWDSLTGELFF.

This rearrangement joins TRBV7-9 to TRBJ2-1, with D tentatively TRBD1 or TRBD2 (5 bases each). V was cut by 4 bases and J by 4 bases, with 17 bases left in between. The germline V gene encodes CDR1 SEHNR and CDR2 FQNEAQ (reference sequence). The CDR3 length is 16 residues. The CDR3 region is CASSSIRDPLYNEQFF. CDR3 DNA: TGTGCCAGCAGCTCTATCCGGGACCCTCTATACAATGAGCAGTTCTTC.

This clonotype was recorded many times. The CDR3 sequence: CASSVGASYEQYF. DNA for the CDR3: TGTGCCAGCAGCGTAGGGGCCTCCTACGAGCAGTACTTC. The rearrangement links TRBV9 to TRBJ2-7, with D uncertain. The CDR3 runs 13 residues. Germline CDR1 reads SGDLS; CDR2 reads YYNGEE. Trimming cost V 0 bases and J 0 bases, with 4 bases left between them.

The rearrangement joins TRBV28 to TRBJ1-5, with 9 bases lining up with TRBD1. The CDR3 runs 16 residues. Germline V lookup: CDR1 MDHEN, CDR2 SYDVKM. V gave up 3 bases and J gave up 4 bases; unmatched junction bases: 7. In DNA form, the CDR3 reads TGTGCCAGCAGTTTTAGGGGACAGGGCCGGAATCAGCCCCAGCATTTT. This sequence encodes CASSFRGQGRNQPQHF. The entire variable domain, with the rest obtained from reference TRBV28 and TRBJ1-5, is as follows: DVKVTQSSRYLVKRTGEKVFLECVQDMDHENMFWYRQDPGLGLRLIYFSYDVKMKEKGDIPEGYSVSREKKERFSLILESASTNQTSMYLCASSFRGQGRNQPQHFGDGTRLSIL.